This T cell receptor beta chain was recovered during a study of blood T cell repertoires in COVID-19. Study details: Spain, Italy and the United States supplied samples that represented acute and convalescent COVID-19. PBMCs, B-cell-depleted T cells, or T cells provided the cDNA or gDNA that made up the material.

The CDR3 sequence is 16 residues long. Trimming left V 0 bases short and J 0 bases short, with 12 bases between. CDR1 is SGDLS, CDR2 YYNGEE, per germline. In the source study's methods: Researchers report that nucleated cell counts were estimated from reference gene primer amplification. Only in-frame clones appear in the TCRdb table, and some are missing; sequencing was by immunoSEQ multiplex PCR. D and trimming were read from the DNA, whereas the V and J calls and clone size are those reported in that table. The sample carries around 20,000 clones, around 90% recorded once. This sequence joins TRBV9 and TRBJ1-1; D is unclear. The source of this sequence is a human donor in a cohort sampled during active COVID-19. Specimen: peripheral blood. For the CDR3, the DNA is TGTGCCAGCAGCGTAGAAACAGCATCACTGAACACTGAAGCTTTCTTT. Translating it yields CASSVETASLNTEAFF. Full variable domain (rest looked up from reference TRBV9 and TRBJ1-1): DSGVTQTPKHLITATGQRVTLRCSPRSGDLSVYWYQQSLDQGLQFLIQYYNGEERAKGNILERFSAQQFPDLHSELNLSSLELGDSALYFCASSVETASLNTEAFFGQGTRLTVV.